Listed below are T cell receptor beta chains from one sample, sequenced in a study of identical twins. Each CDR3 protein is one row after TCRdb ran MiXCR on the 5' RACE reads. This table has fewer than 550,000 distinct CDR3 sequences, over 11% appearing once. Another study also made use of these data, one on yellow fever vaccine responses in identical twins.

Material for sequencing was CD4+ T cells sorted from blood. The receptors come from a woman in her late teens or twenties in good health. Each CDR3 is given with its conserved first and last residue. Each record gives: D gene, clone size, V gene, J gene, CDR3 DNA, CDR3 protein. A D gene is named only where the DNA matches it firmly. Only part of the rows carry a size: once, few, many, or a class if the clone is expanded.

-	few	TRBV7-9	TRBJ1-2	TGTGCCAGCAGCTTAAGCGATTCCCCTGGCTACACCTTC	CASSLSDSPGYTF
TRBD2	-	TRBV10-3	TRBJ2-1	TGTGCCATCAGTGTAGTGGCGGGGGGGCCCTACAATGAGCAGTTCTTC	CAISVVAGGPYNEQFF
TRBD2	few	TRBV7-3	TRBJ2-1	TGTGCCAGCAGAAAAGCGGGGGGGTGGTCCTACAATGAGCAGTTCTTC	CASRKAGGWSYNEQFF
-	-	TRBV27	TRBJ2-7	TGTGCCAGCAGTTTAGGATCACAGGGAGGCGAGCAGTACTTC	CASSLGSQGGEQYF
TRBD1	few	TRBV29-1	TRBJ2-3	TGCAGCGTCCAGACAGGGGCCCACCCCACAGATACGCAGTATTTT	CSVQTGAHPTDTQYF
TRBD1	-	TRBV2	TRBJ2-2	TGTGCCAGCAGGAAGGACAGGGGGAAAACCGGGGAGCTGTTTTTT	CASRKDRGKTGELFF
TRBD2	-	TRBV4-2	TRBJ2-5	TGTGCCAGCAGCCAAGGTCTAGCGGGAACCCCAGAGACCCAGTACTTC	CASSQGLAGTPETQYF
TRBD2	-	TRBV2	TRBJ2-1	TGTGCCAGCAGTGGGCTAGCGGGAGGGATTATGGCCTACAATGAGCAGTTCTTC	CASSGLAGGIMAYNEQFF
-	-	TRBV7-2	TRBJ2-3	TGTGCCAGCAGCTTAGCGGGGTGGGCAGAGCCGGGACCTCGCACAGATACGCAGTATTTT	CASSLAGWAEPGPRTDTQYF
TRBD1	-	TRBV28	TRBJ2-1	TGTGCCAGCAGTTTCCTGGGACAGGGAGGGAATGAGCAGTTCTTC	CASSFLGQGGNEQFF
TRBD1	few	TRBV30	TRBJ2-1	TGTGCCTGGAGTCCTGGACAGGCAAGTGAGCAGTTCTTC	CAWSPGQASEQFF
-	few	TRBV27	TRBJ2-6	TGTGCCAGCAGTAAACCGGGACGGAACTCTGGGGCCAACGTCCTGACTTTC	CASSKPGRNSGANVLTF
TRBD1	-	TRBV7-2	TRBJ2-7	TGTGCCAGCAAGTCGAGACAGGGCTCCTACGAGCAGTACTTC	CASKSRQGSYEQYF
-	few	TRBV28	TRBJ1-5	TGTGCCAGCAGTTTAGTAGGTCCGGGTGGGCAGCCCCAGCATTTT	CASSLVGPGGQPQHF
-	few	TRBV7-9	TRBJ1-2	TGTGCCAGCAGCTTAGGGACTCAGGGTTATGTCTACACCTTC	CASSLGTQGYVYTF
TRBD2	-	TRBV20-1	TRBJ2-5	TGCAGTGTGTGCCCCGGGACTAGCGGGATATACGGAGAGACCCAGTACTTC	CSVCPGTSGIYGETQYF
-	few	TRBV4-3	TRBJ2-1	TGCGCCAGCAGCCAAGATATACGCCACCCGGAACCCTACAATGAGCAGTTCTTC	CASSQDIRHPEPYNEQFF
TRBD1	few	TRBV5-1	TRBJ2-1	TGCGCCAGCAGCTTGGCTGGGACAGGGAGGACCGAGCAGTTCTTC	CASSLAGTGRTEQFF
-	-	TRBV3-1	TRBJ2-2	TGTGCCAGCAGCCAAGGACCTGTCTCGAACACCGGGGAGCTGTTTTTT	CASSQGPVSNTGELFF
-	-	TRBV28	TRBJ2-7	TGTGCCAGCAGAGCAGCCGGCGAGCAGTACTTC	CASRAAGEQYF
TRBD1	few	TRBV3-1	TRBJ2-7	TGTGCCAGCAGCTCTATCCGGACAGGACCCTACGAGCAGTACTTC	CASSSIRTGPYEQYF
TRBD2	few	TRBV5-6	TRBJ2-1	TGTGCCAGCAGCTTGATTTGGCGGGGGGGCCGGGGCAATGAGCAGTTCTTC	CASSLIWRGGRGNEQFF
-	-	TRBV7-6	TRBJ1-4	TGTGCCAGCAGCTCCCGCCTCAGGGATGAAAAACTGTTTTTT	CASSSRLRDEKLFF
-	-	TRBV10-3	TRBJ2-7	TGTGCCATCAGTGACCCGGGACGGAGATCCTACGAGCAGTACTTC	CAISDPGRRSYEQYF
-	many	TRBV27	TRBJ2-7	TGTGCCAGCAGCTTGCGCGGGACCTACGAGCAGTACTTC	CASSLRGTYEQYF
TRBD2	many	TRBV5-1	TRBJ2-1	TGCGCCAGCAGCTTGGGGCGGGAGTCCTCTGAGCAGTTCTTC	CASSLGRESSEQFF
TRBD2	few	TRBV7-2	TRBJ2-3	TGTGCCAGCAGTCTAGCGGGGGCCCCGCTAGATACGCAGTATTTT	CASSLAGAPLDTQYF
TRBD2	-	TRBV5-1	TRBJ2-1	TGCGCCAGCAGCCTAAGCGGGGGGGTTTTCAATGAGCAGTTCTTC	CASSLSGGVFNEQFF
TRBD2	-	TRBV7-2	TRBJ2-1	TGTGCCAGCAGCCCTCCGACGTGGACTAGCGCGTACAATGAGCAGTTCTTC	CASSPPTWTSAYNEQFF
TRBD1	-	TRBV27	TRBJ1-4	TGTGCCAGCAGTTTCGCCGGGACAGAATTAGAAAAACTGTTTTTT	CASSFAGTELEKLFF
-	-	TRBV5-1	TRBJ1-4	TGCGCCAGCTCCCCAGGGACATCAGGGGATGAAAAACTGTTTTTT	CASSPGTSGDEKLFF
TRBD1	few	TRBV27	TRBJ2-1	TGTGCCAGCCTCGGGACAGGGGAGAATGAGCAGTTCTTC	CASLGTGENEQFF
TRBD2	-	TRBV11-3	TRBJ2-1	TGTGCCAGCAGCCGATCGGGGACTAGCGTTGAGGGTGAGCAGTTCTTC	CASSRSGTSVEGEQFF
-	many	TRBV11-2	TRBJ2-2	TGTGCCAGCAGCTTAGACCCCCCTTCGAACACCGGGGAGCTGTTTTTT	CASSLDPPSNTGELFF
TRBD2	many	TRBV4-3	TRBJ2-1	TGCGCCAGCAGCCAACGTAGCGGGAGGGCCTCTGAGCAGTTCTTC	CASSQRSGRASEQFF
TRBD2	few	TRBV4-3	TRBJ2-1	TGCGCCAGCAGCCAATTTAGCGGGACTAGCTCCTACAATGAGCAGTTCTTC	CASSQFSGTSSYNEQFF
-	-	TRBV29-1	TRBJ2-5	TGCAGCGTTGAGATGGGAATAGGAGAGACCCAGTACTTC	CSVEMGIGETQYF
TRBD1	many	TRBV7-9	TRBJ1-2	TGTGCCAGCAGCCCACAGACAGGGTATGGCTACACCTTC	CASSPQTGYGYTF
TRBD1	few	TRBV5-1	TRBJ1-6	TGCGCCAGCAGCTTGCCCAGGGGGACCAATTCACCCCTCCACTTT	CASSLPRGTNSPLHF
-	-	TRBV4-3	TRBJ2-5	TGCGCCAGCAGCCAAGGTCATGGGCGGAACCAAGAGACCCAGTACTTC	CASSQGHGRNQETQYF
TRBD2	-	TRBV6-1	TRBJ2-1	TGTGCCAGCAACCGATTCGGGAGGAGCTCCTACAATGAGCAGTTCTTC	CASNRFGRSSYNEQFF
TRBD2	-	TRBV5-1	TRBJ2-3	TGCGCCAGCAGCTGGGGACTAGCGGGAGTCACAGATACGCAGTATTTT	CASSWGLAGVTDTQYF
-	-	TRBV3-1	TRBJ2-1	TGTGCCAGCAGCCAAGCTCGCCAGGGTGGCCATGAGCAGTTCTTC	CASSQARQGGHEQFF
TRBD1	-	TRBV3-1	TRBJ1-2	TGTGCCAGCAGCCGAAAGGTACAGGGGAACTATGGCTACACCTTC	CASSRKVQGNYGYTF
-	-	TRBV29-1	TRBJ2-7	TGCAGCGTCGGGGCGCCCGGAGAGCAGTACTTC	CSVGAPGEQYF
-	few	TRBV9	TRBJ2-3	TGTGCCAGCAGCTCTCAGGGGCGGGACACAGATACGCAGTATTTT	CASSSQGRDTDTQYF
TRBD2	-	TRBV12-3/TRBV12-4	TRBJ2-7	TGTGCCAGCAGCCCTTTAGCGGGGGGGTCATTGTACGAGCAGTACTTC	CASSPLAGGSLYEQYF
-	many	TRBV6-1	TRBJ2-5	TGTGCCAGAAGAGACGATGGACAAGAGACCCAGTACTTC	CARRDDGQETQYF
-	-	TRBV20-1	TRBJ2-7	TGCAGTGCTAGAGATCGGCGGGGCTACGAGCAGTACTTC	CSARDRRGYEQYF
TRBD2	-	TRBV7-6	TRBJ2-7	TGTGCCAGCAGCCTGGGGACTAGCGGGGAGTACGAGCAGTACTTC	CASSLGTSGEYEQYF
-	-	TRBV7-6	TRBJ2-2	TGTGCCAGCAGCCTCCGGGGGGCGTTCACCGGGGAGCTGTTTTTT	CASSLRGAFTGELFF
TRBD2	few	TRBV7-9	TRBJ2-5	TGTGCCAACAGCTTAGGGAGGGATATGGAGACCCAGTACTTC	CANSLGRDMETQYF
-	-	TRBV3-1	TRBJ2-5	TGTGCCAGCAGCCAAGGTCCGGGGGCCCTCTCGGAGACCCAGTACTTC	CASSQGPGALSETQYF
TRBD2	-	TRBV20-1	TRBJ2-1	TGCAGTGCTAGAGGTCAGCTAGCGGGAGTGGAGCAGTTCTTC	CSARGQLAGVEQFF
TRBD1	few	TRBV10-3	TRBJ2-5	TGTGCCATTGGGACAGGGGGCTTGAAAGAGACCCAGTACTTC	CAIGTGGLKETQYF
TRBD2	-	TRBV5-4	TRBJ2-3	TGTGCCATCCTCAATAGCGGGGGGGCTAGCACAGATACGCAGTATTTT	CAILNSGGASTDTQYF
-	-	TRBV5-1	TRBJ2-7	TGCGCCAGCAGCTTGGTCCGCCAGGGGTCAGACGAGCAGTACTTC	CASSLVRQGSDEQYF
-	few	TRBV20-1	TRBJ2-4	TGCAGTGCTAGCCGGACAGCAAAAAAAAACATTCAGTACTTC	CSASRTAKKNIQYF
-	few	TRBV3-1	TRBJ2-2	TGTGCCAGCAGCCAAGTCTCACGGAGAAGCGGGGAGCTGTTTTTT	CASSQVSRRSGELFF